The rows below give T cell receptor beta chains drawn from one sample of a study of T cells in Graves' hyperthyroidism and ophthalmopathy. From the multiplex PCR reads, TCRdb called clonotypes with MiXCR, one entry per CDR3 protein. Counted here are 600,000 or so distinct CDR3 sequences, 46% occurring once; the ten biggest clones make up approximately 8.2%. The sequenced material came from peripheral blood or thyroid tissue (not recorded which). The origin of the receptors is a woman between 18 and 29 years old with Graves' hyperthyroidism. Both conserved end residues are part of each CDR3. Fields, in order: D gene, J gene, V gene, clone size, CDR3 DNA, CDR3 protein. The D gene is left open where the match is weak. The size entry is marked missing in some rows and otherwise reads once, few, many or a size class.

- | TRBJ2-7 | TRBV20-1 | - | TGCAGTGCTAGTAGGGACGAGCAGTACTTC | CSASRDEQYF
- | TRBJ2-5 | TRBV9 | - | TGTGCCAGCAGCATAGGCGGGGCAGGGATCCGAGAGACCCAGTACTTC | CASSIGGAGIRETQYF
- | TRBJ2-7 | TRBV2 | - | TGTGCCAGCAGCTCTGTTGGGTCAGAGAAGTACTTC | CASSSVGSEKYF
TRBD1 | TRBJ2-7 | TRBV6-5 | few | TGTGCCAGCAGTTCGACAGGGGGTCCCACCTACGAGCAGTACTTC | CASSSTGGPTYEQYF
TRBD1 | TRBJ2-7 | TRBV7-8 | few | TGTGCCAGCAGCTACCAGGGGGAAACCTACGAGCAGTACTTC | CASSYQGETYEQYF
- | TRBJ1-1 | TRBV10-3 | - | TGTGCCACGGGGAGGGATCTGGGGGCGAAGAAAAACACTGAAGCTTTCTTT | CATGRDLGAKKNTEAFF
- | TRBJ1-1 | TRBV6-5 | many | TGTGCCAGCACCGGGCGGAGGAACACTGAAGCTTTCTTT | CASTGRRNTEAFF
- | TRBJ2-5 | TRBV7-2 | few | TGTGCCAGCAGTTACGGGGCAGAGACCCAGTACTTC | CASSYGAETQYF
- | TRBJ2-5 | TRBV29-1 | - | TGCAGCGCCGGCGGGGGCGGGGAGACCCAGTACTTC | CSAGGGGETQYF
- | TRBJ2-7 | TRBV7-4 | - | TGTGCCAGCAGCGTTAGGGGCTCCAATTACGAGCAGTACTTC | CASSVRGSNYEQYF
- | TRBJ1-2 | TRBV7-9 | few | TGTGCCAGCAGCACCCTGGAGGAGGAGATAACTAACTATGGCTACACCTTC | CASSTLEEEITNYGYTF
- | TRBJ2-2 | TRBV7-2 | - | TGTGCCAGCAGCCCCCCGGGTGGTCGCGGGGAGCTGTTTTTT | CASSPPGGRGELFF
- | TRBJ2-7 | TRBV10-3 | - | TGTGCCATCAGCCGCCTAGAGGGGCAGGGCGACGAGCAGTACTTC | CAISRLEGQGDEQYF
- | TRBJ1-2 | TRBV25-1 | few | TGTGCCAGCAGTGAATTGGGCAGGGGCTATGGCTACACCTTC | CASSELGRGYGYTF
TRBD1 | TRBJ2-7 | TRBV9 | - | TGTGCCAGCAGCGTAGGGACAGGGGGAATCTACGAGCAGTACTTC | CASSVGTGGIYEQYF
- | TRBJ1-2 | TRBV15 | once | TGTGCCACCAGCAGAGGGGGGACCGGGACGCTAGACTATGGCTACACCTTC | CATSRGGTGTLDYGYTF
TRBD2 | TRBJ2-2 | TRBV7-2 | few | TGTGCCAGCAGCCCGCGGGGACTAGGGCCCGGGACCGGGGAGCTGTTTTTT | CASSPRGLGPGTGELFF
TRBD2 | TRBJ2-3 | TRBV7-7 | - | TGTGCCAGCAGCTGGACTAGGAGCACAGATACGCAGTATTTT | CASSWTRSTDTQYF
TRBD1 | TRBJ2-7 | TRBV12-3/TRBV12-4 | - | TGTGCCAGCAGTTTTACCGGGACAGGTTACGAGCAGTACTTC | CASSFTGTGYEQYF
- | TRBJ1-1 | TRBV4-2 | - | TGTGCCTGGAGCCGGGTAAACACTGAAGCTTTCTTT | CAWSRVNTEAFF
- | TRBJ1-6 | TRBV15 | many | TGTGCCACCAGCAGAGCAGGTTCCTATAATTCACCCCTCCACTTT | CATSRAGSYNSPLHF
- | TRBJ1-2 | TRBV25-1 | - | TGTGCCAGCAGCACTCCCCCTGACAGGTTTTATGACGGCTACACCTTC | CASSTPPDRFYDGYTF
TRBD1 | TRBJ2-7 | TRBV9 | - | TGTGCCAGCAGCAGACAGGGCGGCAGCTCCTACGAGCAGTACTTC | CASSRQGGSSYEQYF
- | TRBJ1-1 | TRBV20-1 | many | TGCAGTGCTACGACTGACACTGAAGCTTTCTTT | CSATTDTEAFF
- | TRBJ2-3 | TRBV15 | few | TGTGCCACCAGCAGAGATCGGGTTAGGGGAGATACGCAGTATTTT | CATSRDRVRGDTQYF
TRBD1 | TRBJ1-1 | TRBV24-1 | - | TGTGCCAGCAGCCACAGGGGAGGGGTGAACACTGAAGCTTTCTTT | CASSHRGGVNTEAFF
TRBD2 | TRBJ2-5 | TRBV2 | few | TGTGCCAGCAGGCACGACAGGGGACTAGCGCCGACCCAGTACTTC | CASRHDRGLAPTQYF